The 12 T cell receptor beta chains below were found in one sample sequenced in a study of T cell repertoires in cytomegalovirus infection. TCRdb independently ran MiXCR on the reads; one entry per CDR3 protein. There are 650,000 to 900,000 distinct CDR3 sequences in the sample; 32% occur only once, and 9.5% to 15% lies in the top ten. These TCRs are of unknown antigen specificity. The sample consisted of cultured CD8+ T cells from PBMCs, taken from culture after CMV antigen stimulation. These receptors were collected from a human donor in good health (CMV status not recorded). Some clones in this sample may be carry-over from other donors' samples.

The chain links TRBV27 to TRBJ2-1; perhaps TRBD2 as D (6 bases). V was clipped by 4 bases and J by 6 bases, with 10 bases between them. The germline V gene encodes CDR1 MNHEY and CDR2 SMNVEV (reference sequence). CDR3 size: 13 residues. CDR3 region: CASSSWGVNEQFF. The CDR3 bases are TGTGCCAGCAGTTCCTGGGGGGTCAATGAGCAGTTCTTC.

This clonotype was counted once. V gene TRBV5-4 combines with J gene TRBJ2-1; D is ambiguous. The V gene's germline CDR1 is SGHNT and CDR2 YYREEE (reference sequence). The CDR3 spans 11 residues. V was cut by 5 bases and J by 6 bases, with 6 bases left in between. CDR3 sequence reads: CASRLLNEQFF. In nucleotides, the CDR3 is TGTGCCAGCAGGCTGCTCAATGAGCAGTTCTTC.

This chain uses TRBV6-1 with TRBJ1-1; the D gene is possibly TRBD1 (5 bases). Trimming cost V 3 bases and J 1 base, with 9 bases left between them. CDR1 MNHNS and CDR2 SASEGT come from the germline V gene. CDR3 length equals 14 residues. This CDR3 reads CASSDEGRNTEAFF. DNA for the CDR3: TGTGCCAGCAGTGATGAGGGGAGGAACACTGAAGCTTTCTTT.

The chain's CDR3 is CSATRTGTVNEKLFF. The DNA of the CDR3 is TGCAGCGCTACAAGAACCGGGACAGTGAATGAAAAACTGTTTTTT. J is TRBJ1-4 and V is TRBV29-1; 7 bases are a match to TRBD1. The V segment lost 7 bases and the J segment 5 bases; nucleotides outside the gene matches: 13. Germline CDR1 is SQVTM and CDR2 is ANQGSEA. The CDR3 totals 15 residues.

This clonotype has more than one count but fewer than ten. CDR3 in amino acids: CASSLAAADGYTF. CDR3 bases: TGTGCCAGCAGTCTGGCGGCAGCGGATGGCTACACCTTC. The gene calls are TRBV7-2 and TRBJ1-2; D remains unclear. Germline lookup yields CDR1 SGHTA and CDR2 FQGNSA. The CDR3 runs 13 residues. The V and J ends lost 6 bases and 6 bases respectively, with 14 bases between them.

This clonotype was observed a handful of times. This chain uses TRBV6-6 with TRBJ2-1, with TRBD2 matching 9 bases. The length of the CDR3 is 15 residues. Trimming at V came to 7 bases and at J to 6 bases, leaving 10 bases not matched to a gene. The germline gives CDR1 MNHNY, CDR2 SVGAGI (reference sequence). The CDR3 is CASILSGGRFNEQFF. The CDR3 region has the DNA TGTGCCAGCATCCTTAGCGGGGGCCGGTTCAATGAGCAGTTCTTC.

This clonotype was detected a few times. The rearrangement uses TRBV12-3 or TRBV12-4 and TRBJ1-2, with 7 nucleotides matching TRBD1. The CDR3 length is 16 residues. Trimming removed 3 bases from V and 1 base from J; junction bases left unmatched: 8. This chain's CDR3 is CASSFGAGGINYGYTF. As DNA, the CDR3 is TGTGCCAGCAGTTTCGGGGCAGGGGGGATTAACTATGGCTACACCTTC.

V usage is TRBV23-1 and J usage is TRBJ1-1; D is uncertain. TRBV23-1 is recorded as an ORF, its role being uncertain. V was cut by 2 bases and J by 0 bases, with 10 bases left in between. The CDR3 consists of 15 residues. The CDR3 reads CASSQPSLMNTEAFF. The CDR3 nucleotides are TGCGCCAGCAGTCAACCCTCACTAATGAACACTGAAGCTTTCTTT.

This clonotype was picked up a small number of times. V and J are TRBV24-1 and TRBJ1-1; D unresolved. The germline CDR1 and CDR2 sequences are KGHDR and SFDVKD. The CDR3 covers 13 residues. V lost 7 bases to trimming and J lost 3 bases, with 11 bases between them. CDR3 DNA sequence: TGTGCCACCAGGGAGAGTTACGACACTGAAGCTTTCTTT. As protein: CATRESYDTEAFF.

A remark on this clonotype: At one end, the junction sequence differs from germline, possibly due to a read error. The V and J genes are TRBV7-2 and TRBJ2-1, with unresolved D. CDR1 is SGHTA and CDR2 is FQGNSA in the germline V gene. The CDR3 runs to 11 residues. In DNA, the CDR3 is TGTGCCAACAGCTTTTCGAATGAGCAGTTCTTC. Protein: CANSFSNEQFF.

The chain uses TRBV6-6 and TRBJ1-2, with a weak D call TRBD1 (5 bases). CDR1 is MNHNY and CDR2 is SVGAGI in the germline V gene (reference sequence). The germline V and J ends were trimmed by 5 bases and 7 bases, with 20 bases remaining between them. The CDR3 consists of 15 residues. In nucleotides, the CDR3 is TGTGCCAGCAGTGCACCGGGACTCGAGGTTGGTGGCTACACCTTC. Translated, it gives CASSAPGLEVGGYTF.

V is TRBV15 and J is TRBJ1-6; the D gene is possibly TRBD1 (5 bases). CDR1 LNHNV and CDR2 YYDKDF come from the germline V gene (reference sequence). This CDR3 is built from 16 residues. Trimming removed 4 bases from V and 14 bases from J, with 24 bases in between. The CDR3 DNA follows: TGTGCCACCAGCACCCGGGGCCCCGGGTCGAGGGTGACCCTCCACTTT. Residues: CATSTRGPGSRVTLHF.